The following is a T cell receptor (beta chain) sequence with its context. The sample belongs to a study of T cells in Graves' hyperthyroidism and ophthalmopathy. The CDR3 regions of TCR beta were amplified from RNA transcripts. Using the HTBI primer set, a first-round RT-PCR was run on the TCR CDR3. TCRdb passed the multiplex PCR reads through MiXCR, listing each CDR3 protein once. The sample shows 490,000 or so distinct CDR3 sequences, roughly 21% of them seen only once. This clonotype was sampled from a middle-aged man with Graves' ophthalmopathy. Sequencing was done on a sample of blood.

In DNA form, the CDR3 reads TGTGCCAGCAGTAGGAACGACTATGGCTACACCTTC. It is translated as CASSRNDYGYTF. The V call is TRBV6-1, the J call TRBJ1-2; no definite D call. The CDR3 loop spans 12 amino acids. The germline V gene has CDR1 MNHNS and CDR2 SASEGT. Trimming took 5 bases from V and 3 from J, leaving 7 bases between them.